The next 21 T cell receptor beta chains were all read from a single sample in a study of early T cells in non-severe SARS-CoV-2 infection. From the 5' RACE reads, TCRdb called clonotypes with MiXCR, one entry per CDR3 protein. This table holds about 70,000 distinct CDR3 sequences, approximately 14% found once. Sequences were derived from whole blood, sampled at baseline. The receptors were sampled from an adult who was a healthcare worker with PCR-confirmed SARS-CoV-2 infection or an uninfected control (not recorded which).

This clonotype was detected a few times. The V and J genes are TRBV7-9 and TRBJ2-7, with 12 bases that match TRBD2. The CDR3 covers 16 residues. Trimming cost V 4 bases and J 2 bases; bases outside gene matches: 6. Germline CDR1 is SEHNR and CDR2 is FQNEAQ (reference sequence). This chain's CDR3 is CASSSGLAGPAYEQYF. CDR3 sequence (DNA): TGTGCCAGCAGCTCGGGACTAGCGGGTCCCGCCTACGAGCAGTACTTC.

This clonotype was detected a few times. The chain has TRBV2 and TRBJ2-3; no clear D gene. Germline V lookup: CDR1 SNHLY, CDR2 FYNNEI. The CDR3 consists of 14 residues. V was shortened by 4 bases and J by 2 bases, with 10 bases between the two germline ends. CDR3 in DNA: TGTGCCAGCAGTGTAAACAGAGACACAGATACGCAGTATTTT. The encoded protein is CASSVNRDTDTQYF.

At least ten counts were recorded for this clonotype. The chain couples TRBV7-2 to TRBJ2-7; 9 bases line up with TRBD2. Germline assignment: CDR1 SGHTA and CDR2 FQGNSA. This CDR3 spans 16 amino acids. V gave up 5 bases and J gave up 3 bases; unmatched junction bases: 11. The CDR3 DNA reads as TGTGCCAGCAGCCCTACCCTCTTGACTAGCGGCTACGAGCAGTACTTC. This gives the protein CASSPTLLTSGYEQYF.

A few counts support this clonotype. V is TRBV19 and J is TRBJ2-1; D remains unclear. CDR1 LNHDA and CDR2 SQIVND come from the germline V gene (reference sequence). This CDR3 has 14 amino acids. V lost 2 bases and J 6 bases, leaving 11 bases between the germline ends. The CDR3 loop reads CASSIRIQVNEQFF. The CDR3 DNA is TGTGCCAGTAGTATAAGAATCCAGGTCAATGAGCAGTTCTTC.

This clonotype has at least ten counts. This may be a read error, as it is one base from a much larger clone. The chain couples TRBV7-6 to TRBJ2-1; no firm D call. Germline CDR1 SGHVS, CDR2 FNYEAQ. With 4 bases removed from V and 3 bases from J, the gap between germline ends came to 4 bases. The CDR3 spans 12 residues. CDR3 loop: CASSSNYNEQFF. CDR3 nucleotides: TGTGCCAGCAGCTCGAACTACAATGAGCAGTTCTTC.

This chain joins TRBV28 and TRBJ2-7, with unresolved D. V lost 2 bases and J 5 bases, leaving 7 bases between the germline ends. From germline, CDR1 is MDHEN and CDR2 SYDVKM. The CDR3 sequence is 12 residues long. The CDR3 loop is CASSLSWNEQYF. As DNA, the CDR3 is TGTGCCAGCAGTTTAAGTTGGAACGAGCAGTACTTC.

V and J are TRBV12-3 or TRBV12-4 and TRBJ2-3, with no clear D. The CDR3 is made up of 14 amino acids. Trimming stripped 6 bases from V and 2 bases from J, with 12 bases between. The CDR3 protein is CASRVADFTDTQYF. The CDR3 DNA is TGTGCCAGCAGGGTAGCCGACTTCACAGATACGCAGTATTTT.

V usage is TRBV5-1 and J usage is TRBJ2-3, with 13 bases that match TRBD2. This CDR3 has 17 amino acids. The V gene end was trimmed by 4 bases and the J gene end by 3 bases; junction bases not matched to a gene: 8. Germline V gives CDR1 SGHRS, CDR2 YFSETQ. CDR3 amino acids: CASSRGLAGDSTDTQYF. The CDR3 region has the DNA TGCGCCAGCAGCCGTGGACTAGCGGGAGATTCAACAGATACGCAGTATTTT.

The table lists this clonotype with many counts. The chain recombines TRBV2 with TRBJ1-5; D perhaps matches TRBD1 (5 bases). This CDR3 spans 14 amino acids. V was pared by 3 bases and J by 7 bases, with 13 bases between. The germline CDR1 and CDR2 sequences are SNHLY and FYNNEI. This chain's CDR3 is CASSDRAVDQPQHF. CDR3 DNA: TGTGCCAGCAGTGACAGGGCCGTTGACCAGCCCCAGCATTTT. The entire variable domain, with the rest obtained from reference TRBV2 and TRBJ1-5, is as follows: EPEVTQTPSHQVTQMGQEVILRCVPISNHLYFYWYRQILGQKVEFLVSFYNNEISEKSEIFDDQFSVERPDGSNFTLKIRSTKLEDSAMYFCASSDRAVDQPQHFGDGTRLSIL.

J is TRBJ2-1 and V is TRBV24-1, with D perhaps matching TRBD2 (5 bases). The CDR3 contains 13 residues. V lost 7 bases and J lost 7, with 13 bases in between. Per the germline V gene, CDR1 is KGHDR and CDR2 is SFDVKD. The CDR3 DNA sequence: TGTGCCACCAGGGGAGTTGCGCCGAATGAGCAGTTCTTC. The encoded protein is CATRGVAPNEQFF.

There are a few counts of this clonotype. The rearrangement uses TRBV27 and TRBJ1-5; D unclear. Trimming removed 6 bases from V and 5 bases from J, with 8 bases in between. This CDR3 comprises 12 residues. CDR1 and CDR2 (germline): MNHEY, SMNVEV (reference sequence). This CDR3 reads CASRSGDQPQHF. The CDR3 DNA sequence: TGTGCCAGCAGATCTGGGGATCAGCCCCAGCATTTT.

The sample holds many counts of this clonotype. The genes are TRBV7-2 and TRBJ1-1; 7 bases align to TRBD1. Germline V gives CDR1 SGHTA, CDR2 FQGNSA. V dropped 5 bases and J dropped 7; count of bases not matched to a gene: 13. The CDR3 contains 15 residues. CDR3 residues: CASSPNTDRNSEAFF. In nucleotides, the CDR3 is TGTGCCAGCAGCCCTAACACGGACAGGAATAGTGAAGCTTTCTTT.

This clonotype was counted many times. The chain couples TRBV5-4 to TRBJ2-2; 7 nucleotides agree with TRBD2. Germline CDR1 reads SGHNT; CDR2 reads YYREEE (reference sequence). The CDR3 spans 16 residues. V trimming: 4 bases; J trimming: 2 bases; junction bases outside the gene matches: 8. The CDR3 DNA is TGTGCCAGCAGCCCAACCGGGGGGATTAACACCGGGGAGCTGTTTTTT. Its protein is CASSPTGGINTGELFF.

DNA for the CDR3: TGTGCCAGCACCTATGGTCGGAGGGAAACTCCCGATTACAATGAGCAGTTCTTC. Residues: CASTYGRRETPDYNEQFF. The chain carries TRBV12-3 or TRBV12-4 and TRBJ2-1; D possibly corresponds to TRBD2 (6 bases). The CDR3 extends over 18 amino acids. V lost 7 bases to trimming and J lost 4 bases, with 26 bases between them.

This clonotype was counted between two and nine times. The genes are TRBV29-1 and TRBJ1-2; TRBD1 might be the D (5 bases). The ends were cut back, 7 bases at V and 0 bases at J, with 24 bases in the middle. Germline V lookup: CDR1 SQVTM, CDR2 ANQGSEA. The CDR3 consists of 17 residues. Written as DNA, the CDR3 is TGCAGCGCTCCCCTGGGGGGAAACCGCCGGGCTAACTATGGCTACACCTTC. This gives the protein CSAPLGGNRRANYGYTF.

This clonotype was counted only a few times. This sequence joins TRBV4-1 and TRBJ2-1; D is ambiguous. The CDR3 is 18 amino acids. Per the germline V gene, CDR1 is MGHRA and CDR2 is YSYEKL. With 1 base removed from V and 2 bases from J, the gap between germline ends came to 18 bases. The CDR3 sequence: CASSQGLLGSSPYNEQFF. DNA of the CDR3: TGCGCCAGCAGCCAAGGCCTTCTCGGATCCTCACCCTACAATGAGCAGTTCTTC.

This chain uses TRBV20-1 with TRBJ2-7; TRBD2 matches 11 bases. The V segment lost 5 bases and the J segment 12 bases; nucleotides outside the gene matches: 18. The CDR3 contains 15 residues. Germline V gene sequence: CDR1 DFQATT, CDR2 SNEGSKA (reference sequence). The CDR3 sequence is CSAPRGGTSGTEGYF. CDR3 in DNA: TGCAGTGCTCCCCGGGGCGGGACTAGCGGTACGGAGGGGTACTTC.

This clonotype was recorded at least ten times. The CDR3, as DNA: TGTGCCAGCTCACCCTCAAACGGACAGGTCGGGAACGGCTACACCTTC. Translating gives CASSPSNGQVGNGYTF. The J gene is TRBJ1-2, the V gene TRBV18; 7 bases are shared with TRBD1. Germline V lookup: CDR1 KGHSH, CDR2 LQKENI. The length of the CDR3 is 16 residues. The trim removed 3 bases at V and 8 bases at J, leaving 15 bases unmatched.

This clonotype was seen a handful of times. The chain couples TRBV7-2 to TRBJ2-5; possible D gene TRBD1, 6 bases. Germline CDR1 is SGHTA and CDR2 is FQGNSA. The ends were cut back, 6 bases at V and 5 bases at J, with 10 bases in the middle. The CDR3 extends over 12 amino acids. The CDR3 protein is CASSRTVETQYF. Here the CDR3 DNA reads TGTGCCAGCAGTCGGACAGTGGAGACCCAGTACTTC.

This clonotype was counted ten times or more. V is TRBV28 and J is TRBJ2-6; 7 positions agree with TRBD1. V shed 6 bases and J 5 bases; nucleotides not matched to a gene: 16. The CDR3 loop spans 18 amino acids. Per the germline V gene, CDR1 is MDHEN and CDR2 is SYDVKM. CDR3 nucleotide sequence: TGTGCCAGCAGCTCTCTCGACAGGGCCACATCTCGGGCCAACGTCCTGACTTTC. Its translation: CASSSLDRATSRANVLTF.

V gene TRBV5-1 combines with J gene TRBJ1-1; perhaps TRBD1 as D (5 bases). The CDR3 totals 14 residues. CDR1 SGHRS and CDR2 YFSETQ come from the germline V gene. The V end was cut by 4 bases, the J end by 4 bases, with 14 bases between. The CDR3 is CASSLQGAGTEAFF. The CDR3 DNA is TGCGCCAGCAGCCTCCAGGGAGCGGGCACTGAAGCTTTCTTT.